The source of this TCR beta chain is a study of cytomegalovirus exposure and HLA in healthy donors (dated by TCRdb to 2016 to 2017). About the study as a whole: An earlier analysis of about 560 of the donors reported approximately 260 Gb of sequence data and 117 million unique TCR beta sequences obtained from 180 million or so T cells. In addition to the first cohort of 666 subjects, a separate validation cohort of some 120 different subjects was used. In the later analysis, no new phenotypic data were used to find candidate immune exposures; instead, reliance was placed on TCR beta sequences and their occurrence across donors. Among the roughly 430 genotyped donors, around 81% belonged to the genetic ancestry cluster associated with self-reported Caucasian donors. Because of strong linkage in the cohort, five DR-DQ haplotypes were treated as single units for association and clustering. In an earlier analysis of a few hundred of the donors, high-throughput TCR beta sequencing was used to judge whether each TCR beta V gene segment behaved as functional or pseudogenic. Genome-wide SNP genotypes for about 65% of the roughly 670 donors were used in a later genetic analysis, which treated that subset as a discovery cohort. HLA typing included class I and class II loci at four-digit resolution. An early release covering 550 to 650 HLA-typed donors comprised about 300 gigabases of sequencing data and 65 million to 100 million unique TCR sequences. The T cell repertoires of under 700 subjects were profiled by immunosequencing and related to cytomegalovirus serostatus. Alongside the repertoire data, information on donor age, sex, ethnicity and CMV serostatus was compiled. On average, roughly 200,000 unique TCR beta nucleotide sequences were sequenced per donor among some 430 genotyped donors of the cohort, with roughly 19% of those sequences being non-productive. In a later analysis, previously published TCR beta repertoires from about 640 donors were re-analyzed and high-resolution HLA genotyping was added so that TCR occurrence patterns could be studied. The aim of the study was to test whether cataloging public T cell receptors could identify signatures of past pathogen exposure. All discovery cohort repertoires had been generated using a single sequencing platform. To predict cytomegalovirus infection status, the study combined high-throughput TCR immunosequencing, statistical association of individual TCRs with disease status, and machine learning. Typing coverage varied by locus: about 620-630 donors for A, B, C, DRB1 and DQB1; approximately 500 for DQA1; more than 600 for DPA1; 450 to 480 for DPB1. Results the study describes overall, beyond this receptor: In a later analysis, TCR association rates were found to vary across HLA loci, with the most associated TCRs seen for DRB1 alleles and the fewest for HLA-C alleles. A cluster of highly shared sequence variants was judged likely to be a technical artifact of the sequencing pipeline. In a later genetic analysis, a missense DCLRE1C variant was associated with V-gene and J-gene trimming of TCR beta chains, and the association was replicated in an independent cohort. Broadly in line with IMGT annotations, most TCR beta V segments showed up in productive rearrangements about 87% or about 30% of the time in an earlier analysis of some 590 of the donors. Correlated functional status among segregating V segments might be attributable to linkage disequilibrium, but an unknown experimental factor could not be ruled out. Because HLA typing was missing for some donors at each locus, association tests included only the typed subset. Several of the top co-occurrence clusters appeared to be linked to parvovirus B19, influenza, CMV and Epstein-Barr virus, according to a later analysis. In the study, about 150 TCR beta chains were listed as associated with cytomegalovirus. Strong co-occurrence of HLA alleles, especially DR and DQ, made assigning TCR associations to individual alleles difficult. In vitro tests confirmed that three of the cytomegalovirus-associated TCR beta chains recognize cytomegalovirus antigens. The earlier analysis of about 600 of the donors excluded roughly 17 rarely observed V segments, including chromosome 9 orphons, because counts were too low. According to a later genetic analysis, donors in an Asian-associated ancestry cluster had fewer N-insertions in productive TCRs than the approximately 610-donor mean. Compared with equally common non-associated chains, HLA-associated TCR beta chains in a later analysis were more clonally expanded and had lower generation probabilities. Cytomegalovirus status was reported to be diagnosed by the classifier with high specificity and sensitivity in both the original and validation cohorts. Some IMGT-functional V segments, including TRBV6-2 and TRBV6-3, could not be distinguished by the 87-base-pair reads and were therefore excluded. In a later analysis, some 17,000 TCR beta sequences were associated with specific HLA alleles at a false discovery rate of 0.05. Presence/absence analyses assumed roughly uniform sequencing depth across donors, an assumption that may not hold. Most TCR sequences were observed very rarely across donors, whereas some public TCRs were present in many individuals. The only immune exposure information available for the cohort was CMV serostatus. According to a later analysis, most CMV-associated TCR beta chains appeared to be HLA-restricted, and the HLA associations seemed to be driven largely by CMV exposure. In this cohort, only TCR beta chains were sequenced, and detectable features were limited by the absence of alpha or paired-chain data. A further reported finding was that TCR beta sequences accurately predicted the HLA-A and HLA-B alleles for most subjects in the first cohort. The authors suggested that the approach could potentially be generalized to other disease states and immunological phenotypes.

On this clone itself: There is no known antigen for this receptor.

V and J lose 1 base and 8 bases, and a span of 11 bases separates them. The CDR3 runs 12 residues from the cysteine to the phenylalanine. Kept here is only the CDR3 DNA, which spans 36 bases and is read in frame from base 1. From the germline V gene, CDR1 is SQVTM and CDR2 is ANQGSEA. The cohort was made up of 666 healthy bone marrow donors. At the time of sampling, every cohort member was nominally healthy, though immune exposures that went unrecorded were likely present. The donor tested CMV seronegative and was one of the 352 seronegative cohort members. A peripheral blood sample was collected from each donor, and TCR beta sequencing was performed on peripheral blood mononuclear cells. Genomic DNA extraction from the blood cell samples was performed with the Qiagen DNeasy Blood Extraction Kit. The method behind the library was the immunoSEQ multiplex PCR assay. The multiplex PCR relied on a mix of 60 forward primers for TCR Vbeta segments and 13 reverse primers for TCR Jbeta segments. A multiplex PCR assay on genomic DNA amplified the CDR3 region of rearranged TCR beta genes. The amplified TCR beta libraries were sequenced on the Illumina HiSeq System as 87-base-pair reads. Per the original workflow: Across the roughly 700 repertoires, a later analysis counted tens of millions of unique TCR beta chains, some 11 million of which were shared by at least two donors. Raw reads were error-corrected and collapsed into unique sequences with a nearest-neighbor algorithm that merged closely related sequences to remove PCR and sequencing errors. To assign V, D and J gene segments, CDR3 sequences were aligned to IMGT reference sequences. For a sequence to be retained, a match of at least six nucleotides was required to both a V gene segment and a J gene segment. A rearrangement was called productive if the CDR3 had no stop codons and remained in frame with V and J, and every other rearrangement was called non-productive. CDR3 was defined by IMGT convention, running from the second conserved V-encoded cysteine to the conserved J-encoded phenylalanine. The earlier analysis of about 610 of the donors excluded any sequence lacking an unambiguous match to a single V gene segment. An earlier analysis of a few hundred of the donors classified V segments as functional when productive rearrangements were above 56.7% and as segregating when the standard deviation between donors was above 5%. A statistical classification framework was built to diagnose cytomegalovirus status from the catalog of TCR beta chain sequences. In a later analysis, V and J genes were assigned by comparing TCR nucleotide sequences against IMGT/GENE-DB human TR gene sequences. Using the TCRdist pipeline, a later analysis assigned CDR3 sequences along with most-parsimonious VDJ recombination scenarios. A later analysis defined each TCR beta chain by its CDR3 amino acid sequence plus V-gene family, and excluded reads lacking a unique V-gene family. To address suspected cross-contamination and a sequencing artifact, a later analysis removed 450 to 700 highly shared, low-generation-probability nucleotide sequences. For each public chain, a later analysis derived a clonal expansion index from normalized ranks of inferred template counts within each repertoire. In a later analysis, generation probabilities were computed using a VDJ recombination model fitted to out-of-frame rearrangements, and the results were checked against IGoR. In a later analysis, TCR-TCR, TCR-HLA and TCR-CMV co-occurrence was scored with hypergeometric tests, and a repertoire-size bias correction was applied to TCR pairs. In a later analysis, false discovery rates were estimated by permuting HLA or CMV assignments 20 times. In a later analysis, co-occurring TCRs were grouped using DBSCAN, with TCRdist sequence similarity added in when clustering inside HLA-allele-positive subsets. Repertoires with fewer than 30,000 or more than 120,000 public chains were left out of co-occurrence clustering, as were five repertoires with anomalous nucleotide sharing. In TCRdb, the immuneACCESS table is reduced to in-frame sequences with V and J assigned. These tables do not hold every clone; where another copy was compared, an unresolved V gene accounts for under half, and the others remain unexplained. That table supplies the V and J calls and clone size; D and trimming were determined from the DNA. The sample's records list about 150,000 clones. Together, the top ten hold under 2.5% of the sample.

The sequence is built from TRBV29-1 and TRBJ1-2; the D gene assignment is ambiguous. The clonotype originates from a man aged 30 to 45 in good health and CMV-seronegative. What was sequenced was PBMCs. The CDR3 loop reads CSVEGQKEGYTF. In nucleotide form, the sequence is TGCAGCGTTGAAGGGCAGAAGGAGGGCTACACCTTC.